Reported below is one TCR beta chain. Its antigen is unidentified. Reverse transcribed after extraction, RNA yielded cDNA as the sequencing template. Generated by immunoSEQ multiplex PCR, the TCRdb table keeps only in-frame clones and is missing some. This table has 95,000 to 120,000 clones, 56% appearing once. The CDR3 totals 16 residues. V was trimmed by 3 bases and J by 4 bases, leaving 19 bases between them. Germline V lookup: CDR1 GTSNPN, CDR2 SVGIG (reference sequence). This specimen comes from a study of CD8+ T cells in alopecia areata. Study-level points and caveats: Researchers say the link of baseline CD8+ expansion to response remains uncertain, with one nonresponder.

Noted treatment: oral pan-JAK inhibitor, 5-10 mg twice daily. Cell sorting on a FACSAria was used to separate CD4+ and CD8+ T cells from the PBMCs. The chain uses TRBV30 and TRBJ1-5; possible D gene TRBD1, 6 bases. The sample here was CD4+ T cells sorted from blood, taken at week 24, from a patient treated with tofacitinib. The sequence came from a human donor with alopecia areata. CDR3 residues: CAWSDNQGIGNQPQHF. CDR3 sequence (DNA): TGTGCCTGGAGCGACAATCAGGGGATCGGAAATCAGCCCCAGCATTTT. Supplemented by reference TRBV30 and TRBJ1-5, the full variable domain reads SQTIHQWPATLVQPVGSPLSLECTVEGTSNPNLYWYRQAAGRGLQLLFYSVGIGQISSEVPQNLSASRPQDRQFILSSKKLLLSDSGFYLCAWSDNQGIGNQPQHFGDGTRLSIL.